These T cell receptor beta chains were read from a single sample in a study of T-cell reconstitution after alpha-beta-depleted transplantation in children. One entry per CDR3 protein, called by TCRdb with MiXCR from the PCR reads. This sample has about 300,000 distinct CDR3 sequences, with roughly a tenth found just once. This specimen consisted of PBMCs, obtained before TCRalphabeta/CD19-depleted stem cell transplant. These receptors all stem from a boy under two years old with acute myeloid leukemia, due to receive a stem cell transplant. The CDR3 runs from the conserved cysteine through the conserved F or W. The order of the fields is J gene, clone size, V gene, D gene, CDR3 DNA, CDR3 protein. D genes are given only for firm matches. Clone size appears in some rows only: once, few, many, or a class for an expanded clone.

J gene: TRBJ2-7
clone size: NA
V gene: TRBV29-1
D gene: NA
CDR3 DNA: TGCAGCGTCCTGGGGATCTACGAGCAGTACTTC
CDR3 protein: CSVLGIYEQYF

J gene: TRBJ2-5
clone size: many
V gene: TRBV28
D gene: TRBD2
CDR3 DNA: TGTGCCAGCAGTCCGACTAGCGGGGTCCAAGAGACCCAGTACTTC
CDR3 protein: CASSPTSGVQETQYF

J gene: TRBJ2-2
clone size: NA
V gene: TRBV7-2
D gene: NA
CDR3 DNA: TGTGCCAGCAGCTTATTCACAGACCGGGACAACGCGAACACCGGGGAGCTGTTTTTT
CDR3 protein: CASSLFTDRDNANTGELFF

J gene: TRBJ2-5
clone size: many
V gene: TRBV20-1
D gene: TRBD1
CDR3 DNA: TGCAGTGCTAGAACGGCTGGGACAGGGCGGTCCCAGTACTTC
CDR3 protein: CSARTAGTGRSQYF

J gene: TRBJ2-1
clone size: many
V gene: TRBV7-9
D gene: TRBD1
CDR3 DNA: TGTGCCAGCAGCTCCCCGGACAGGGGGGATGAGCAGTTCTTC
CDR3 protein: CASSSPDRGDEQFF

J gene: TRBJ2-2
clone size: many
V gene: TRBV7-3
D gene: NA
CDR3 DNA: TGTGCCAGCAGCTCCCCCCTTACCGGGGAGCTGTTTTTT
CDR3 protein: CASSSPLTGELFF

J gene: TRBJ2-2
clone size: many
V gene: TRBV28
D gene: TRBD1
CDR3 DNA: TGTGCCAGCAGATCGACAGGGGTCGCCGGGGAGCTGTTTTTC
CDR3 protein: CASRSTGVAGELFF

J gene: TRBJ2-1
clone size: many
V gene: TRBV4-3
D gene: TRBD2
CDR3 DNA: TGCGCCAGCAGCCAGCGGGAGGGCTACAATGAGCAGTTCTTC
CDR3 protein: CASSQREGYNEQFF

J gene: TRBJ2-7
clone size: few
V gene: TRBV2
D gene: NA
CDR3 DNA: TGTGCCAGCGAGGGGTCGGGCTACGAGCAGTACTTC
CDR3 protein: CASEGSGYEQYF

J gene: TRBJ2-1
clone size: many
V gene: TRBV2
D gene: NA
CDR3 DNA: TGTGCCAGCAGTAGGTTACTGGAATCCTACAATGAGCAGTTCTTC
CDR3 protein: CASSRLLESYNEQFF

J gene: TRBJ2-7
clone size: few
V gene: TRBV28
D gene: NA
CDR3 DNA: TGTGCCAGCACCCCACAGGGTAGGATCGAGCAGTACTTC
CDR3 protein: CASTPQGRIEQYF

J gene: TRBJ2-1
clone size: many
V gene: TRBV19
D gene: NA
CDR3 DNA: TGTGCCGTCGGGGGAGGTACCGACGAGCAGTTCTTC
CDR3 protein: CAVGGGTDEQFF

J gene: TRBJ1-5
clone size: many
V gene: TRBV5-1
D gene: NA
CDR3 DNA: TGCGCCAGCAGCTCGGAGGCAGGGCCGAATCAGCCCCAGCATTTT
CDR3 protein: CASSSEAGPNQPQHF

J gene: TRBJ2-3
clone size: NA
V gene: TRBV27
D gene: NA
CDR3 DNA: TGTGCCAAGTTGACGCAGTATTTT
CDR3 protein: CAKLTQYF

J gene: TRBJ2-3
clone size: once
V gene: TRBV30
D gene: NA
CDR3 DNA: TGTGCCTTCCCGTCGTATACTAGAGATACGCAGTATTTT
CDR3 protein: CAFPSYTRDTQYF

J gene: TRBJ1-5
clone size: many
V gene: TRBV4-3
D gene: NA
CDR3 DNA: TGCGCCAGCAGCCGCAGTACAGACCAGCCCCAGCATTTT
CDR3 protein: CASSRSTDQPQHF

J gene: TRBJ1-1
clone size: NA
V gene: TRBV2
D gene: TRBD1
CDR3 DNA: TGTGCCGTGTGGACAGGGGAGAACACTGAAGCTTTCTTT
CDR3 protein: CAVWTGENTEAFF

J gene: TRBJ2-6
clone size: many
V gene: TRBV28
D gene: NA
CDR3 DNA: TGTGCCAGCAGTTTGGGGTTTTCTGGGGCCAACGTCCTGACTTTC
CDR3 protein: CASSLGFSGANVLTF

J gene: TRBJ2-1
clone size: NA
V gene: TRBV7-3
D gene: TRBD2
CDR3 DNA: TGTGCCAGCAGCTTAACGGAAGCTAGCGGATACAATGAGCAGTTCTTC
CDR3 protein: CASSLTEASGYNEQFF

J gene: TRBJ2-2
clone size: NA
V gene: TRBV10-2
D gene: NA
CDR3 DNA: TGCGCCAGCAGTGGCCAGGTTTCCACCGGGGAGCTGTTTTTT
CDR3 protein: CASSGQVSTGELFF

J gene: TRBJ2-7
clone size: NA
V gene: TRBV30
D gene: TRBD1
CDR3 DNA: TGTGCCGGCCTCGGGACAGGGATCACTTACGAGCAGTACTTC
CDR3 protein: CAGLGTGITYEQYF

J gene: TRBJ2-7
clone size: many
V gene: TRBV6-5
D gene: TRBD1
CDR3 DNA: TGTGCCAGCAGTTACCTGGGACAGGGGTTCCTACACGAGCAGTACTTC
CDR3 protein: CASSYLGQGFLHEQYF

J gene: TRBJ2-1
clone size: many
V gene: TRBV25-1
D gene: TRBD1
CDR3 DNA: TGTGCCAGCAGTGAATTGCCCGGGACAGGCAGGGATGAGCAGTTCTTC
CDR3 protein: CASSELPGTGRDEQFF

J gene: TRBJ1-2
clone size: NA
V gene: TRBV12-3/TRBV12-4
D gene: TRBD1
CDR3 DNA: TGTGCCAGCAGCCCGCGGGGTCGACAGGGAGCTAACTATGGCTACACCTTC
CDR3 protein: CASSPRGRQGANYGYTF

J gene: TRBJ2-7
clone size: many
V gene: TRBV3-1
D gene: TRBD2
CDR3 DNA: TGTGCCAGCAGCCAATATCAACGACTAGCGGAGGAGCAGTACTTC
CDR3 protein: CASSQYQRLAEEQYF

J gene: TRBJ2-3
clone size: many
V gene: TRBV7-2
D gene: TRBD1
CDR3 DNA: TGTGCCAGCAGCTTAGCCCGGACAGGGGGCTTCACAGATACGCAGTATTTT
CDR3 protein: CASSLARTGGFTDTQYF

J gene: TRBJ1-6
clone size: NA
V gene: TRBV5-6
D gene: NA
CDR3 DNA: TGTGCCAGCAGCTTCCTCCTCGGACCCCTCCACTTT
CDR3 protein: CASSFLLGPLHF

J gene: TRBJ2-6
clone size: NA
V gene: TRBV18
D gene: NA
CDR3 DNA: TGTGCCAGCTCACCCGGCACAGGCAATTCTGGGGCCAACGTCCTGACTTTC
CDR3 protein: CASSPGTGNSGANVLTF

J gene: TRBJ2-5
clone size: many
V gene: TRBV15
D gene: NA
CDR3 DNA: TGTGCCACCAGCAGAGATTGGGGGGCAGAGACCCAGTACTTC
CDR3 protein: CATSRDWGAETQYF

J gene: TRBJ2-1
clone size: many
V gene: TRBV12-3/TRBV12-4
D gene: TRBD2
CDR3 DNA: TGTGCCAGCAGTTCACAAGGGGAGGGCAATGAGCAGTTCTTC
CDR3 protein: CASSSQGEGNEQFF

J gene: TRBJ2-3
clone size: many
V gene: TRBV20-1
D gene: NA
CDR3 DNA: TGCAGTGCTAGAGATCTCTATGGGGGAACCACAGATACGCAGTATTTT
CDR3 protein: CSARDLYGGTTDTQYF

J gene: TRBJ2-3
clone size: NA
V gene: TRBV4-2
D gene: NA
CDR3 DNA: TGTGCCAGCAGCCAGGCCCCCCGACGGAGCACAGATACGCAGTATTTT
CDR3 protein: CASSQAPRRSTDTQYF

J gene: TRBJ2-4
clone size: few
V gene: TRBV20-1
D gene: NA
CDR3 DNA: TGCAGTGCTAGCTCGGGTCTGGGGAAAAACATTCAGTACTTC
CDR3 protein: CSASSGLGKNIQYF

J gene: TRBJ2-3
clone size: many
V gene: TRBV29-1
D gene: TRBD2
CDR3 DNA: TGCAGCGTTTTGGGTAGCGGGTGGTTTAGCACAGATACGCAGTATTTT
CDR3 protein: CSVLGSGWFSTDTQYF

J gene: TRBJ2-7
clone size: many
V gene: TRBV5-1
D gene: NA
CDR3 DNA: TGCGCCAGCAGCCCCCGGATTGGCGCCTACGAGCAGTACTTC
CDR3 protein: CASSPRIGAYEQYF

J gene: TRBJ2-3
clone size: many
V gene: TRBV4-2
D gene: TRBD2
CDR3 DNA: TGTGCCAGCAGACCCGCGGGACTAGCGGGCACAGATACGCAGTATTTT
CDR3 protein: CASRPAGLAGTDTQYF

J gene: TRBJ1-1
clone size: NA
V gene: TRBV2
D gene: NA
CDR3 DNA: TGTGCCACCACGAAGGGGGGGCGCTTCACTGAAGCTTTCTTT
CDR3 protein: CATTKGGRFTEAFF

J gene: TRBJ2-7
clone size: few
V gene: TRBV12-5
D gene: TRBD1
CDR3 DNA: TGTGCTAGTGGTCGCACAGGGGGCAGCGAGCAGTACTTC
CDR3 protein: CASGRTGGSEQYF

J gene: TRBJ2-2
clone size: many
V gene: TRBV7-2
D gene: TRBD2
CDR3 DNA: TGTGCCAGCAGCTTTTGGCGGGAGAACGGCAAGGGGGAGCTGTTTTTT
CDR3 protein: CASSFWRENGKGELFF

J gene: TRBJ2-1
clone size: many
V gene: TRBV12-3/TRBV12-4
D gene: NA
CDR3 DNA: TGTGCCAGCAGTTTTCTGCCCACTAGCAGGGTTGACAATGAGCAGTTCTTC
CDR3 protein: CASSFLPTSRVDNEQFF

J gene: TRBJ2-7
clone size: many
V gene: TRBV28
D gene: NA
CDR3 DNA: TGTGCCACAGTTTCCGGGACAAGGTTTTACGAGCAGTACTTC
CDR3 protein: CATVSGTRFYEQYF

J gene: TRBJ2-1
clone size: many
V gene: TRBV12-3/TRBV12-4
D gene: NA
CDR3 DNA: TGTGCCAGCAGGGGGAGTGGTAGTCTCGATGAGCAGTTCTTC
CDR3 protein: CASRGSGSLDEQFF

J gene: TRBJ2-1
clone size: many
V gene: TRBV5-1
D gene: NA
CDR3 DNA: TGCGCCAGCAGCTTGTGGAGGGACAGCTACAATGAGCAGTTCTTC
CDR3 protein: CASSLWRDSYNEQFF

J gene: TRBJ2-7
clone size: many
V gene: TRBV7-9
D gene: NA
CDR3 DNA: TGTGCCAGCAGCTTACAGGGATGGTACGAGCAGTACTTC
CDR3 protein: CASSLQGWYEQYF

J gene: TRBJ1-5
clone size: many
V gene: TRBV28
D gene: NA
CDR3 DNA: TGTGCCAGCAGTTTTTACGGATTAGGGAGGGATAATCAGCCCCAGCATTTT
CDR3 protein: CASSFYGLGRDNQPQHF

J gene: TRBJ2-2
clone size: NA
V gene: TRBV10-2
D gene: NA
CDR3 DNA: TGCGCCAGCAGTCTGACGACCTGGTCCGGGGAGCTGTTTTTT
CDR3 protein: CASSLTTWSGELFF

J gene: TRBJ2-1
clone size: many
V gene: TRBV7-6
D gene: TRBD2
CDR3 DNA: TGTGCCAGCAGCCTAGCGGTTTCTAGTAGAAATGAGCAGTTCTTC
CDR3 protein: CASSLAVSSRNEQFF

J gene: TRBJ2-7
clone size: NA
V gene: TRBV5-1
D gene: NA
CDR3 DNA: TGCGCCAGCAGCTGGGGGAGGATTAGCTCCTACGAGCAGTACTTC
CDR3 protein: CASSWGRISSYEQYF

J gene: TRBJ2-7
clone size: many
V gene: TRBV6-5
D gene: NA
CDR3 DNA: TGTGCCAGCAGTTACCCTCAACAGGGACCCTACGAGCAGTACTTC
CDR3 protein: CASSYPQQGPYEQYF

J gene: TRBJ2-5
clone size: many
V gene: TRBV28
D gene: NA
CDR3 DNA: TGTGCCAGCAGTTTCATCGAAGAGACCCAGTACTTC
CDR3 protein: CASSFIEETQYF

J gene: TRBJ2-2
clone size: many
V gene: TRBV27
D gene: NA
CDR3 DNA: TGTGCCAGCAGCGCTCTTGACCCCCACACCGGGGAGCTGTTTTTT
CDR3 protein: CASSALDPHTGELFF

J gene: TRBJ1-5
clone size: NA
V gene: TRBV9
D gene: NA
CDR3 DNA: TGTGCCAGCAGCGAGTGGAGCCTCAATCAGCCCCAGCATTTT
CDR3 protein: CASSEWSLNQPQHF

J gene: TRBJ1-3
clone size: NA
V gene: TRBV18
D gene: NA
CDR3 DNA: TGTGCCAGCTCACCGCCACGACTCGGGGGGACTGGAAACACCATATATTTT
CDR3 protein: CASSPPRLGGTGNTIYF

J gene: TRBJ2-5
clone size: NA
V gene: TRBV27
D gene: TRBD1
CDR3 DNA: TGTGCCAGCAGGAGAGGGGGCTGGGTACAGGAGACCCAGTACTTC
CDR3 protein: CASRRGGWVQETQYF

J gene: TRBJ2-3
clone size: many
V gene: TRBV7-9
D gene: TRBD2
CDR3 DNA: TGTGCCAGCAGCCCTGGACTAGCGGGAGTCTCAGATACGCAGTATTTT
CDR3 protein: CASSPGLAGVSDTQYF

J gene: TRBJ2-5
clone size: NA
V gene: TRBV11-2
D gene: TRBD1
CDR3 DNA: TGTGCCAGCAGCCCCGTTTCAGGGGGAGAAGAGACCCAGTACTTC
CDR3 protein: CASSPVSGGEETQYF

J gene: TRBJ2-3
clone size: many
V gene: TRBV20-1
D gene: NA
CDR3 DNA: TGCAGTGCTAGTGCCTGGGGGGGGGCAGTTGCAGATACGCAGTATTTT
CDR3 protein: CSASAWGGAVADTQYF

J gene: TRBJ2-5
clone size: few
V gene: TRBV12-3/TRBV12-4
D gene: TRBD1
CDR3 DNA: TGTGCCAGCAGGCGGGACAGGGAAGAGACCCAGTACTTC
CDR3 protein: CASRRDREETQYF

J gene: TRBJ1-2
clone size: many
V gene: TRBV3-1
D gene: NA
CDR3 DNA: TGTGCCAGCAGCCAAAAAAGGGAAGAAGTTATCAGTGGCTACACCTTC
CDR3 protein: CASSQKREEVISGYTF

J gene: TRBJ2-7
clone size: few
V gene: TRBV23-1
D gene: TRBD1
CDR3 DNA: TGCGCCAGCAGTCAATCCCCGGGGACCGGGACAGGGGCCCACGAGCAGTACTTC
CDR3 protein: CASSQSPGTGTGAHEQYF